This T cell receptor beta chain was sequenced in a study of control samples from healthy donors and cancer patients. Method: immunoSEQ multiplex PCR; TCRdb's copy keeps in-frame clones and lacks some. The sample records under 85,000 clones, approximately 93% being singletons. The V end was cut by 5 bases, the J end by 2 bases, with 28 bases between. CDR1 is SEHNR, CDR2 FQNEAQ, per germline (reference sequence). The CDR3 totals 20 residues. The chain couples TRBV7-9 to TRBJ2-1; TRBD1 or TRBD2 may be the D gene (6 bases each). The sequenced sample consisted of PBMCs. The source of this sequence is a woman aged 40 to 55 with lung cancer. CDR3 sequence (DNA): TGTGCCAGCAGCAATCGACGCGGGACAATCTATTTCCTTACCTACAATGAGCAGTTCTTC. Amino acids: CASSNRRGTIYFLTYNEQFF.